The following is a TCR beta chain sequence with its context. Its antigen specificity is not known. No much larger clone is present one base from it, and per-base qualities are unavailable. Whole blood was collected in K2EDTA tubes by collaborating institutions according to the institutions' own protocols. For TCRbeta analysis, collaborator samples were shipped as frozen whole blood, as isolated PBMCs, or as DNA extracted from either sample type. Trimmed from V: 2 bases; trimmed from J: 5 bases; junction bases lacking a gene match: 4. The CDR3 covers 16 residues, taking in both the cysteine and the phenylalanine. CDR3 DNA only is kept here, 48 bases in frame from base 1. The germline V gene gives CDR1 as SGHTA and CDR2 as FQGNSA. TCRbeta CDR3 regions were amplified from genomic DNA by means of the immunoSEQ Assay, a bias-controlled multiplex PCR. The study's own analysis went as follows. The number of nucleated cells in each sample was estimated from the amplification of reference gene primers within the assay. To quantify the absolute abundance of each unique TCRbeta CDR3 rearrangement, sequence reads were collapsed and filtered. For each sample, productive Simpson clonality was calculated by taking the square root of Simpson's diversity index across productive rearrangements. TCRdb took over this immuneACCESS table, retaining in-frame rearrangements with V and J assigned. Such tables are incomplete; in checked studies, under half of the missing clones stem from an unresolved V gene, and the remainder is unexplained. Clone size and the V and J calls come from that table; the DNA yielded D and trimming. For this sample the table gives about 120,000 clones, of which more than 75% were detected only once. Together, the top ten hold roughly 3.9% of the sample.

The sample comes from a study of blood T cell repertoires in COVID-19 (dated by TCRdb to about 2020). For the study in its entirety: Collaborator samples came from the United States, Italy and Spain and covered acute and convalescent phases of COVID-19. The prospective study material was composed of cDNA or gDNA derived from T cells, B-cell-depleted T cells, or PBMCs. The dataset comprised deeply sampled blood TCRbeta repertoires from subjects exposed to, actively infected with, or recovered from COVID-19. The repertoires were released in a freely available public database intended as a resource for research on the immune response to SARS-CoV-2. The samples were drawn from two sources: the first 160 participants of the ongoing ImmuneRACE study, and some 1,300 subjects contributed by 6 global collaborators. The sample metadata nearly always contained a de-identified subject ID, COVID-19 status, age in years and sex. HLA class I and class II types, where available, came from metadata supplied by the sample provider rather than from assay-based typing. Results and caveats for the whole study, not just this receptor: How much clinical and demographic metadata was included differed by source and by participant, and the metadata was provided uncurated.

This receptor was identified in a man between 60 and 75 years old with acute or convalescent COVID-19. The sample consisted of peripheral blood. Rearrangement joined TRBV7-2 to TRBJ1-4; 11 of the junction bases match TRBD1. The CDR3 reads as follows: CASSLRRDRGNEKLFF. Here is the DNA: TGTGCCAGCAGCTTACGCCGGGACAGGGGGAATGAAAAACTGTTTTTT.